The rows below give T cell receptor beta chains drawn from one sample of a study of pediatric ulcerative colitis. Measured with immunoSEQ multiplex PCR; TCRdb has only the in-frame clones, and not every one. The profile shows 40,000 to 55,000 clones, roughly 79% of them singletons. Sequenced input: gut tissue. The source is a girl between 5 and 17 years old with moderate ulcerative colitis. CDR3s include the opening cysteine and the closing phenylalanine or tryptophan. The D gene is left open where the match is weak. Size is omitted from some rows. Given values are once, few, many or a class for expanded clones.

V gene: TRBV7-3; J gene: TRBJ1-2; D gene: TRBD1; clone size: NA; CDR3 DNA: TGTGCCAGCAGCCTCGGACAGGGAGCTAACTATGGCTACACCTTC; CDR3 protein: CASSLGQGANYGYTF
V gene: TRBV9; J gene: TRBJ2-1; D gene: NA; clone size: NA; CDR3 DNA: TGTGCCAGCAGCGGAGGCAACCCGATCTACAATGAGCAGTTCTTC; CDR3 protein: CASSGGNPIYNEQFF
V gene: TRBV7-2; J gene: TRBJ2-3; D gene: TRBD1; clone size: NA; CDR3 DNA: TGTGCCAGCAGCTTAGGGCCCGGGACAGATACAGATACGCAGTATTTT; CDR3 protein: CASSLGPGTDTDTQYF
V gene: TRBV6-6; J gene: TRBJ1-5; D gene: NA; clone size: medium-sized; CDR3 DNA: TGTGCCAGCAGTTACTCGACGGCAGGGGTTCAGCCCCAGCATTTT; CDR3 protein: CASSYSTAGVQPQHF
V gene: TRBV5-1; J gene: TRBJ2-3; D gene: NA; clone size: NA; CDR3 DNA: TGCGCCAGCAGCTTTGCGACCACAGATACGCAGTATTTT; CDR3 protein: CASSFATTDTQYF
V gene: TRBV27; J gene: TRBJ1-1; D gene: NA; clone size: NA; CDR3 DNA: TGTGCCACCAGTCGGGCAGGGATCACTGAAGCTTTCTTT; CDR3 protein: CATSRAGITEAFF
V gene: TRBV19; J gene: TRBJ1-1; D gene: NA; clone size: NA; CDR3 DNA: TGTGCCAGTAGTATCGGGGCGGGCTCACAGAACACTGAAGCTTTCTTT; CDR3 protein: CASSIGAGSQNTEAFF
V gene: TRBV5-1; J gene: TRBJ2-1; D gene: TRBD2; clone size: NA; CDR3 DNA: TGCGCCAGCAGCTTGGATGCGGGGGTCTCCTACAATGAGCAGTTCTTC; CDR3 protein: CASSLDAGVSYNEQFF
V gene: TRBV5-1; J gene: TRBJ2-1; D gene: TRBD2; clone size: NA; CDR3 DNA: TGCGCCAGCAGAACTAGCGGGAGCGATGAGCAGTTCTTC; CDR3 protein: CASRTSGSDEQFF
V gene: TRBV7-2; J gene: TRBJ1-1; D gene: NA; clone size: NA; CDR3 DNA: TGTGCCAGCAGCTCGGGACTGAACACTGAAGCTTTCTTT; CDR3 protein: CASSSGLNTEAFF
V gene: TRBV5-1; J gene: TRBJ1-1; D gene: NA; clone size: NA; CDR3 DNA: TGCGCCAGCAGCGTTGGGGAGGGGAACACTGAAGCTTTCTTT; CDR3 protein: CASSVGEGNTEAFF
V gene: TRBV9; J gene: TRBJ2-1; D gene: TRBD2; clone size: NA; CDR3 DNA: TGTGCCAGCAGCCCAAGAGGACTAGCGGGGGTCAATGAGCAGTTCTTC; CDR3 protein: CASSPRGLAGVNEQFF
V gene: TRBV10-3; J gene: TRBJ1-1; D gene: TRBD1; clone size: NA; CDR3 DNA: TGTGCCATCAGACCAACAGGGGGCCCGAACACTGAAGCTTTCTTT; CDR3 protein: CAIRPTGGPNTEAFF
V gene: TRBV18; J gene: TRBJ2-6; D gene: TRBD1; clone size: NA; CDR3 DNA: TGTGCCAGCTCACCAACGGGACAGGGATCTGGGGCCAACGTCCTGACTTTC; CDR3 protein: CASSPTGQGSGANVLTF
V gene: TRBV9; J gene: TRBJ1-1; D gene: NA; clone size: NA; CDR3 DNA: TGTGCCAGCAGCGTAGGTGCAAACACTGAAGCTTTCTTT; CDR3 protein: CASSVGANTEAFF
V gene: TRBV4-2; J gene: TRBJ2-6; D gene: NA; clone size: once; CDR3 DNA: TGTGCCAGCAGCCGAGGGGGGTCCGATATGTCTGGGGCCAACGTCCTGACTTTC; CDR3 protein: CASSRGGSDMSGANVLTF
V gene: TRBV6-6; J gene: TRBJ2-7; D gene: NA; clone size: NA; CDR3 DNA: TGTGCCAGCAGTTCTCGCGCCGGTCCTTTCTACGAGCAGTACTTC; CDR3 protein: CASSSRAGPFYEQYF
V gene: TRBV7-9; J gene: TRBJ2-7; D gene: NA; clone size: NA; CDR3 DNA: TGTGCCAGCAGCTTAGCCCAGGGCTACGAGCAGTACTTC; CDR3 protein: CASSLAQGYEQYF
V gene: TRBV12-5; J gene: TRBJ2-7; D gene: NA; clone size: NA; CDR3 DNA: TGTGCTAGTGGTTTGGTGAGGTTCGAGCAGTACTTC; CDR3 protein: CASGLVRFEQYF
V gene: TRBV5-4; J gene: TRBJ1-6; D gene: TRBD1; clone size: NA; CDR3 DNA: TGTGCCAGCAGGAACTTTAACAGGGACAGTTATAATTCACCCCTCCACTTT; CDR3 protein: CASRNFNRDSYNSPLHF
V gene: TRBV5-1; J gene: TRBJ2-1; D gene: TRBD2; clone size: NA; CDR3 DNA: TGCGCCAGCAGTCCGGGCGGGGGGCTTCACAATGAGCAGTTCTTC; CDR3 protein: CASSPGGGLHNEQFF
V gene: TRBV6-1; J gene: TRBJ2-3; D gene: NA; clone size: NA; CDR3 DNA: TGTGCCAGCAGTGAATCGGTGGACGGGAGCACTGCTACGCAGTATTTT; CDR3 protein: CASSESVDGSTATQYF
V gene: TRBV6-1; J gene: TRBJ2-1; D gene: NA; clone size: once; CDR3 DNA: TGTGCCAGCTCGTATACAAGGAAGTATGAGCAGTTCTTC; CDR3 protein: CASSYTRKYEQFF
V gene: TRBV2; J gene: TRBJ2-2; D gene: TRBD1; clone size: NA; CDR3 DNA: TGTGCCAGCAGCGGCTGGACAGGTGACACCGGGGAGCTGTTTTTT; CDR3 protein: CASSGWTGDTGELFF
V gene: TRBV9; J gene: TRBJ2-7; D gene: NA; clone size: NA; CDR3 DNA: TGTGCCAGCAGCGCGAACTGGGCGGGCTACGAGCAGTACTTC; CDR3 protein: CASSANWAGYEQYF
V gene: TRBV28; J gene: TRBJ1-2; D gene: NA; clone size: NA; CDR3 DNA: TGTGCCAGCAGTCAAACCGGGACGCTCTATGGCTACACCTTC; CDR3 protein: CASSQTGTLYGYTF
V gene: TRBV9; J gene: TRBJ2-1; D gene: NA; clone size: NA; CDR3 DNA: TGTGCCAGCAGCCCCCGGGCAGGACGTCAGGAGCAGTTCTTC; CDR3 protein: CASSPRAGRQEQFF
V gene: TRBV28; J gene: TRBJ2-7; D gene: TRBD2; clone size: NA; CDR3 DNA: TGTGCCAGCAGTGCCCCCTCTAGCGGGAGAGGTTACGAGCAGTACTTC; CDR3 protein: CASSAPSSGRGYEQYF
V gene: TRBV10-1; J gene: TRBJ2-2; D gene: NA; clone size: NA; CDR3 DNA: TGCGCCAGCAGATCCGGGACGGACAAAGGGGAGCTGTTTTTT; CDR3 protein: CASRSGTDKGELFF
V gene: TRBV7-2; J gene: TRBJ2-3; D gene: NA; clone size: medium-sized; CDR3 DNA: TGTGCCAGCAGCTCGCACAGGGCTAGCACAGATACGCAGTATTTT; CDR3 protein: CASSSHRASTDTQYF
V gene: TRBV2; J gene: TRBJ1-5; D gene: NA; clone size: NA; CDR3 DNA: TGTGCCAGCAGTGAAAGGCCCGGGAGCGGTCAGCCCCAGCATTTT; CDR3 protein: CASSERPGSGQPQHF
V gene: TRBV11-2; J gene: TRBJ1-1; D gene: NA; clone size: NA; CDR3 DNA: TGTGCCAGCAGCTTAGGGGTTCGGACTGAAGCTTTCTTT; CDR3 protein: CASSLGVRTEAFF
V gene: TRBV10-3; J gene: TRBJ2-3; D gene: NA; clone size: NA; CDR3 DNA: TGTGCCATCAGTGACGGTTCTAGCACAGATACGCAGTATTTT; CDR3 protein: CAISDGSSTDTQYF
V gene: TRBV10-1; J gene: TRBJ2-5; D gene: NA; clone size: NA; CDR3 DNA: TGCGCCAGCAGTATGCAGATCCAAGAGACCCAGTACTTC; CDR3 protein: CASSMQIQETQYF
V gene: TRBV27; J gene: TRBJ2-1; D gene: NA; clone size: NA; CDR3 DNA: TGTGCCAGCAGAAAACAGGCGTTCAATGAGCAGTTCTTC; CDR3 protein: CASRKQAFNEQFF
V gene: TRBV14; J gene: TRBJ1-4; D gene: NA; clone size: NA; CDR3 DNA: TGTGCCAGCAGCCAAGAAGGCCAGGGCCGAATTAATGAAAAACTGTTTTTT; CDR3 protein: CASSQEGQGRINEKLFF
V gene: TRBV28; J gene: TRBJ2-3; D gene: TRBD1; clone size: NA; CDR3 DNA: TGTGCCAGCAGTTTATGGGGGACAGGGGAGGATACGCAGTATTTT; CDR3 protein: CASSLWGTGEDTQYF
V gene: TRBV6-1; J gene: TRBJ2-5; D gene: NA; clone size: NA; CDR3 DNA: TGTGCCAGCAGTTCAAGCGGGCGGACCCAAGAGACCCAGTACTTC; CDR3 protein: CASSSSGRTQETQYF
V gene: TRBV9; J gene: TRBJ1-2; D gene: NA; clone size: few; CDR3 DNA: TGTGCCAGCAGCGTAACAGGGAACTATGGCTACACCTTC; CDR3 protein: CASSVTGNYGYTF
V gene: TRBV30; J gene: TRBJ1-2; D gene: NA; clone size: NA; CDR3 DNA: TGTGCCTGGAGTGTGCGACACCCATATGGCTACACCTTC; CDR3 protein: CAWSVRHPYGYTF
V gene: TRBV6-6; J gene: TRBJ1-6; D gene: NA; clone size: NA; CDR3 DNA: TGTGCCAGCAGCGAAAATTCACCCCTCCACTTT; CDR3 protein: CASSENSPLHF
V gene: TRBV5-8; J gene: TRBJ2-7; D gene: NA; clone size: NA; CDR3 DNA: TGTGCCAGCAGCTCCACACCCGGCCAGGGCGATATCACCTACGAGCAGTACTTC; CDR3 protein: CASSSTPGQGDITYEQYF
V gene: TRBV7-9; J gene: TRBJ2-2; D gene: NA; clone size: NA; CDR3 DNA: TGTGCCAGCAGCTCGACAGTCGCGAACACCGGGGAGCTGTTTTTT; CDR3 protein: CASSSTVANTGELFF
V gene: TRBV15; J gene: TRBJ2-1; D gene: NA; clone size: NA; CDR3 DNA: TGTGCCACCAGCAGAGAGGATCTCCCAAACAATGAGCAGTTCTTC; CDR3 protein: CATSREDLPNNEQFF
V gene: TRBV6-4; J gene: TRBJ2-7; D gene: NA; clone size: NA; CDR3 DNA: TGTGCCAGCAGTGACTCCGGGACGAGGCACGAGCAGTACTTC; CDR3 protein: CASSDSGTRHEQYF
V gene: TRBV6-1; J gene: TRBJ1-6; D gene: NA; clone size: NA; CDR3 DNA: TGTGCCAGCAGTGAGCATAATTCACCCCTCCACTTT; CDR3 protein: CASSEHNSPLHF
V gene: TRBV7-2; J gene: TRBJ2-1; D gene: NA; clone size: NA; CDR3 DNA: TGTGCCAGCAGCCTAGCCAACGGGATAAACAATGAGCAGTTCTTC; CDR3 protein: CASSLANGINNEQFF
V gene: TRBV28; J gene: TRBJ2-7; D gene: TRBD2; clone size: NA; CDR3 DNA: TGTGCCAGCAGCCGGGGGGGTAGCGGAGACCTGCTGGAGCAGTACTTC; CDR3 protein: CASSRGGSGDLLEQYF
V gene: TRBV28; J gene: TRBJ2-7; D gene: TRBD1; clone size: once; CDR3 DNA: TGTGCCAGCAGTTCCGGACAGGGCGGTTACGAGCAGTACTTC; CDR3 protein: CASSSGQGGYEQYF
V gene: TRBV7-2; J gene: TRBJ2-3; D gene: TRBD2; clone size: NA; CDR3 DNA: TGTGCCAGCAGCCCCACCGGGACTACCTCAAGAGATACGCAGTATTTT; CDR3 protein: CASSPTGTTSRDTQYF
V gene: TRBV6-1; J gene: TRBJ2-7; D gene: TRBD2; clone size: NA; CDR3 DNA: TGTGCCAGCAGCCGGAGCGGGAGAAACGAGCAGTACTTC; CDR3 protein: CASSRSGRNEQYF
V gene: TRBV19; J gene: TRBJ2-7; D gene: TRBD1; clone size: NA; CDR3 DNA: TGTGCCAGTAGTATAGTTATGAGGACAGGGACCTCCTACGAGCAGTACTTC; CDR3 protein: CASSIVMRTGTSYEQYF
V gene: TRBV6-5; J gene: TRBJ2-1; D gene: NA; clone size: once; CDR3 DNA: TGTGCCAGCAGTTACGACAGTAGCTCCTACAATGAGCAGTTCTTC; CDR3 protein: CASSYDSSSYNEQFF
V gene: TRBV27; J gene: TRBJ2-2; D gene: TRBD2; clone size: once; CDR3 DNA: TGTGCCAGCAAAAACTTAGCGGGAGGGGCGAACACCGGGGAGCTGTTTTTT; CDR3 protein: CASKNLAGGANTGELFF
V gene: TRBV7-9; J gene: TRBJ1-1; D gene: NA; clone size: NA; CDR3 DNA: TGTGCCAGCAGCTTAGAGGCGGCGGTTGGGGCTTTCTTT; CDR3 protein: CASSLEAAVGAFF
V gene: TRBV5-6; J gene: TRBJ1-1; D gene: NA; clone size: few; CDR3 DNA: TGTGCCAGCAGCTCCTCAGTGAACACTGAAGCTTTCTTT; CDR3 protein: CASSSSVNTEAFF